This TCR beta chain emerged from a study of CD8 T cells in Susac syndrome. RNA was extracted with the RNeasy kit, and a quantity of roughly 0.5 to 1 ug was reverse transcribed using random hexamers. One entry per CDR3 protein results from TCRdb running MiXCR on the immunoSEQ multiplex PCR reads. The table shows about 69,000 distinct CDR3 sequences, with 91% occurring only once. TEMRA cells underwent FACS enrichment and CD8+ and CD4+ T cells underwent negative isolation. The CDR3 runs 15 residues. Germline-derived CDR1 and CDR2 are KGHDR and SFDVKD. The germline V and J ends were trimmed by 1 base and 6 bases, with 11 bases remaining between them.

The sequence came from a human donor with multiple sclerosis. The rearrangement uses TRBV24-1 and TRBJ2-2; TRBD2 might be the D (6 bases). Sequenced: CD8+ T cells from PBMCs. DNA of the CDR3: TGTGCCACCAGTGATTTCACGGGAGATTCCGGGGAGCTGTTTTTT. It is translated as CATSDFTGDSGELFF.